What follows are 4 T cell receptor beta chains derived from one specimen sequenced in a study of blood T cell repertoires in COVID-19. Clones were read by immunoSEQ multiplex PCR, and TCRdb kept only the in-frame ones, dropping some. The profile covers under 250,000 clones, with more than 85% appearing a single time and less than 8.5% taken by the ten largest. Material for sequencing was peripheral blood. The receptors here all came from a woman between 65 and 79 years old with active or convalescent COVID-19.

The sample holds one count of this clone. The chain carries TRBV19 and TRBJ2-1; D gene unclear. V was clipped by 1 base and J by 8 bases, with 6 bases between them. This CDR3 is 12 amino acids long. Germline V gene lookup returns CDR1 LNHDA and CDR2 SQIVND (reference sequence). The CDR3 region has the DNA TGTGCCAGTAGTATAGCCAGGCATGAGCAGTTCTTC. Amino acids: CASSIARHEQFF.

This sequence joins TRBV27 and TRBJ1-5; D gene ambiguous. V was trimmed by 6 bases and J by 0 bases, leaving 6 bases between them. Looked up from germline, CDR1 is MNHEY and CDR2 is SMNVEV (reference sequence). There are 13 residues in the CDR3. The CDR3 DNA sequence: TGTGCCAGCAGGACTAATAGCAATCAGCCCCAGCATTTT. Its translation: CASRTNSNQPQHF.

DNA of the CDR3: TGTGCCATCAAATTGGAGACGACGAACACTGAAGCTTTCTTT. This translates into CAIKLETTNTEAFF. The V call is TRBV10-3, the J call TRBJ1-1; the D is unclear. V lost 7 bases, J lost 1 base, and 13 bases lay in between. Per the germline V gene, CDR1 is ENHRY and CDR2 is SYGVKD. This CDR3 has 14 residues.

This clone was recorded only once. The chain's CDR3 is CASSEEGASNQPQHF. The CDR3 region has the DNA TGTGCCAGTAGTGAGGAGGGGGCTAGCAATCAGCCCCAGCATTTT. This chain joins TRBV19 and TRBJ1-5, with 7 bases lining up with TRBD1. Losses at the gene ends were 5 bases for V and 0 bases for J; bases not matched to a gene: 4. This CDR3 spans 15 amino acids. The V gene's germline CDR1 is LNHDA and CDR2 SQIVND (reference sequence).